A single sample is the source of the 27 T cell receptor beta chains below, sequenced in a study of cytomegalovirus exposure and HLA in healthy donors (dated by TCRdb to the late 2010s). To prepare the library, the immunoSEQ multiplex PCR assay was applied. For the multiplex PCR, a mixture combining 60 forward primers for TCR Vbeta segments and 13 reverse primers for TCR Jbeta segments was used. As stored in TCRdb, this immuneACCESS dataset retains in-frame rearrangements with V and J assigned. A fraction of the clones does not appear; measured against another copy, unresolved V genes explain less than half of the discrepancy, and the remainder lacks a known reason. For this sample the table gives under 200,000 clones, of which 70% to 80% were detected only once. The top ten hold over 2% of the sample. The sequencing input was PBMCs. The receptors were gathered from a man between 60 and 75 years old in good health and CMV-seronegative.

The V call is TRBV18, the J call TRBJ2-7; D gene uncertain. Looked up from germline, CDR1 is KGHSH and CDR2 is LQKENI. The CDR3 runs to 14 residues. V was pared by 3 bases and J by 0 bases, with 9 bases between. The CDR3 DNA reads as TGTGCCAGCTCACCTCCGTCGAGCTCCTACGAGCAGTACTTC. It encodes CASSPPSSSYEQYF.

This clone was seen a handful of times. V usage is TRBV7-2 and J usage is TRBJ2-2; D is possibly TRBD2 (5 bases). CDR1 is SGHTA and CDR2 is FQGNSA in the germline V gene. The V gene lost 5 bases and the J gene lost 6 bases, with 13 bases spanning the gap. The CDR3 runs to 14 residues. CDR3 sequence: CASSPSIGAGELFF. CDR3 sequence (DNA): TGTGCCAGCAGCCCCAGTATCGGGGCCGGGGAGCTGTTTTTT.

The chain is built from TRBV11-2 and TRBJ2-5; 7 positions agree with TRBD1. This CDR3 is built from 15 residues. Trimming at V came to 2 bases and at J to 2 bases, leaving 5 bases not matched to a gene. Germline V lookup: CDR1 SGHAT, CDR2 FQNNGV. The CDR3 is CASSLPTGAQETQYF. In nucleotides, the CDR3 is TGTGCCAGCAGCTTACCCACAGGGGCTCAAGAGACCCAGTACTTC.

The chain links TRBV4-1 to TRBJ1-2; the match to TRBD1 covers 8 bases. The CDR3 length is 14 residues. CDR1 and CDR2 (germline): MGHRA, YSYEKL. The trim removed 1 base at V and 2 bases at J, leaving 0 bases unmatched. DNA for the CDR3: TGCGCCAGCAGCCAAGGGACAGGGAACTATGGCTACACCTTC. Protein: CASSQGTGNYGYTF.

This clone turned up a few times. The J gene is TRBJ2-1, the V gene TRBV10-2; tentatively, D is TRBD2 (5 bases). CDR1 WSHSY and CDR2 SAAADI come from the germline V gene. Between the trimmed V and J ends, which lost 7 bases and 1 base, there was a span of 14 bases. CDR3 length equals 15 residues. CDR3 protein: CASNPVRGSYNEQFF. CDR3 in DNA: TGCGCCAGCAACCCGGTCCGGGGTTCCTACAATGAGCAGTTCTTC.

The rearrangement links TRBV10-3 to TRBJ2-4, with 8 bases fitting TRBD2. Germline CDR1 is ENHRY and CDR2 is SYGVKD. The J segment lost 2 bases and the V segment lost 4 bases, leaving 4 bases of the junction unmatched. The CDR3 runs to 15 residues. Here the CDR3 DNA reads TGTGCCATCAGTGCCGGGGGGGGGTCCAAAAACATTCAGTACTTC. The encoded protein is CAISAGGGSKNIQYF.

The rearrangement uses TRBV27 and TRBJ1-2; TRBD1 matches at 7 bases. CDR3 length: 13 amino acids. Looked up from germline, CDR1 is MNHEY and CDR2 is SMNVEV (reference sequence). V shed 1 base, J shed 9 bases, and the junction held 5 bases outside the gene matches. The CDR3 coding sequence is TGTGCCAGCAGTTTATTGGAGGGGGCGAGCTACACCTTC. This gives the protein CASSLLEGASYTF.

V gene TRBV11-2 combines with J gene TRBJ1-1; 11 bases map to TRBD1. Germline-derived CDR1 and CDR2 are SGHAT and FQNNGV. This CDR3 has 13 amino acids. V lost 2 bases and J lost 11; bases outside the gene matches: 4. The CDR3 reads CASSLQGQGAAFF. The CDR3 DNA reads TGTGCCAGCAGCTTACAAGGACAGGGGGCCGCTTTCTTT.

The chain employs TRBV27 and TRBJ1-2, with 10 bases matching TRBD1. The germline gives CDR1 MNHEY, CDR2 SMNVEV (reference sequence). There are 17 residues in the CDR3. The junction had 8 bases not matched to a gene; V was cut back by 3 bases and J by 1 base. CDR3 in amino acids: CASSFYDRGQGNYGYTF. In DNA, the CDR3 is TGTGCCAGCAGTTTTTACGACAGGGGGCAGGGTAACTATGGCTACACCTTC.

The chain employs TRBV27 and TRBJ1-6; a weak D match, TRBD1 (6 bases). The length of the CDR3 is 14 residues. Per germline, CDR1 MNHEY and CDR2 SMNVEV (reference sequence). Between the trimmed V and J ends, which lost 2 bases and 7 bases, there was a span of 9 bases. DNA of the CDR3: TGTGCCAGCAGTTTAGACAGGTCCAATTCACCCCTCCACTTT. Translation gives CASSLDRSNSPLHF.

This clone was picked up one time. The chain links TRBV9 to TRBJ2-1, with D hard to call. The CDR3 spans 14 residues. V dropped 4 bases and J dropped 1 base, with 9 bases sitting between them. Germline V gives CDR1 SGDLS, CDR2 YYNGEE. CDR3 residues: CASSPGNSYNEQFF. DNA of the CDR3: TGTGCCAGCAGCCCCGGTAATTCCTACAATGAGCAGTTCTTC.

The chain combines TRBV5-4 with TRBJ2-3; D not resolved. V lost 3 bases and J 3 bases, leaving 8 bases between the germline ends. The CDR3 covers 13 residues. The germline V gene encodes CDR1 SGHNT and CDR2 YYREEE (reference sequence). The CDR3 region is CASSSPATDTQYF. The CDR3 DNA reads TGTGCCAGCAGCTCTCCAGCGACAGATACGCAGTATTTT.

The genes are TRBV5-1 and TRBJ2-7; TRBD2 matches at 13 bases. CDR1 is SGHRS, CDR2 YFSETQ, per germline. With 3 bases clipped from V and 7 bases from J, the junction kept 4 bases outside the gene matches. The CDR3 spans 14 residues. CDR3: CASSSLAGGGEQYF. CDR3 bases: TGCGCCAGCAGCTCACTAGCGGGGGGGGGTGAGCAGTACTTC.

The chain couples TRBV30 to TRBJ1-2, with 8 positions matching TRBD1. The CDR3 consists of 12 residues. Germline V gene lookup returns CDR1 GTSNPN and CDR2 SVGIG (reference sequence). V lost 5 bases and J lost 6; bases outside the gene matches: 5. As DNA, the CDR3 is TGTGCCTGGGACACAGGGGGTCATGGCTACACCTTC. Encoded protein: CAWDTGGHGYTF. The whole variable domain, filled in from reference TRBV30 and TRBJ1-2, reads SQTIHQWPATLVQPVGSPLSLECTVEGTSNPNLYWYRQAAGRGLQLLFYSVGIGQISSEVPQNLSASRPQDRQFILSSKKLLLSDSGFYLCAWDTGGHGYTFGSGTRLTVV.

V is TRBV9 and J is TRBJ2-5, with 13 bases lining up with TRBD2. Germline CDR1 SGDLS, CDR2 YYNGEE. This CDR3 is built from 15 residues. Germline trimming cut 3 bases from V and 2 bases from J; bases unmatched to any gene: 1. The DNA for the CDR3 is TGTGCCAGCAGCGCGGGACTAGCGGGGCAAGAGACCCAGTACTTC. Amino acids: CASSAGLAGQETQYF.

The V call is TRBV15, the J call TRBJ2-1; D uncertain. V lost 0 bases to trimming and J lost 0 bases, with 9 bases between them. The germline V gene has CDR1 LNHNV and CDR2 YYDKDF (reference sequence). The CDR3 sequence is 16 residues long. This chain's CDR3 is CATSRDFGSSYNEQFF. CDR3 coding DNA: TGTGCCACCAGCAGAGATTTTGGTAGCTCCTACAATGAGCAGTTCTTC.

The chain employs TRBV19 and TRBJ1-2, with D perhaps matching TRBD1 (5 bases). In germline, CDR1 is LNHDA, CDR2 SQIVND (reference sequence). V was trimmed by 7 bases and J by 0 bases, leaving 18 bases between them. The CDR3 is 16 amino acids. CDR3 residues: CASNRAGGDPNYGYTF. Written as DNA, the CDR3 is TGTGCCAGTAACCGAGCCGGGGGGGACCCTAACTATGGCTACACCTTC.

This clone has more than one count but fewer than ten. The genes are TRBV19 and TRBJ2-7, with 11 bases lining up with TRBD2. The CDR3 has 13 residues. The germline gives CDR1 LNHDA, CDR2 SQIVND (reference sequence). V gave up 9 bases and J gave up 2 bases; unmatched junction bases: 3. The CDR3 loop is CASGTSGTYEQYF. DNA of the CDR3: TGTGCCAGCGGGACTAGCGGAACCTACGAGCAGTACTTC.

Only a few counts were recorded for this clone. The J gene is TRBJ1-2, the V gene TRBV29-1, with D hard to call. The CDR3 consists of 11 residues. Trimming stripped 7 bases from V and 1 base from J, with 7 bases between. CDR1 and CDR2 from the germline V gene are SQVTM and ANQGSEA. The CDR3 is CSAGFNYGYTF. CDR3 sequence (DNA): TGCAGCGCTGGCTTTAACTATGGCTACACCTTC.

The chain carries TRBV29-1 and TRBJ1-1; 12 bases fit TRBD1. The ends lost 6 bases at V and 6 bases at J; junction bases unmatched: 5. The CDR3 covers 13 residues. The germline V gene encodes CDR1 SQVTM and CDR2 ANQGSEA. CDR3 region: CSVVGQGASEAFF. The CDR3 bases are TGCAGCGTGGTGGGACAGGGGGCTTCTGAAGCTTTCTTT.

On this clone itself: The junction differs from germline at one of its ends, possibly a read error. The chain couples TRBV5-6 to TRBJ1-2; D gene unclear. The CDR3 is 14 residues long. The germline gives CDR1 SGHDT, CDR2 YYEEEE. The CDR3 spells CASSSWGNDYGYPF. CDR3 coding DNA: TGTGCCAGCAGCTCATGGGGTAACGACTATGGCTACCCCTTC.

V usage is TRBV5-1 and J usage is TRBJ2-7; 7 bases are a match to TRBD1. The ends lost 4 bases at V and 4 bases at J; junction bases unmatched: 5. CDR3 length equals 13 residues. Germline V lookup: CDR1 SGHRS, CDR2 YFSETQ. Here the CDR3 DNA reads TGCGCCAGCAGCGTAGGGACAGCTTACGAGCAGTACTTC. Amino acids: CASSVGTAYEQYF.

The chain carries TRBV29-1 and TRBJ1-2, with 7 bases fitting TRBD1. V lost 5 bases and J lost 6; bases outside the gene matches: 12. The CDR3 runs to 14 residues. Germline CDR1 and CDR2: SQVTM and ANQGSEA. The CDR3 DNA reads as TGCAGCGTTTCAGGCCCCTCTACAGGGGATGGCTACACCTTC. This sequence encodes CSVSGPSTGDGYTF. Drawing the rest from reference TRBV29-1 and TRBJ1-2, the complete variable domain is SAVISQKPSRDICQRGTSLTIQCQVDSQVTMMFWYRQQPGQSLTLIATANQGSEATYESGFVIDKFPISRPNLTFSTLTVSNMSPEDSSIYLCSVSGPSTGDGYTFGSGTRLTVV.

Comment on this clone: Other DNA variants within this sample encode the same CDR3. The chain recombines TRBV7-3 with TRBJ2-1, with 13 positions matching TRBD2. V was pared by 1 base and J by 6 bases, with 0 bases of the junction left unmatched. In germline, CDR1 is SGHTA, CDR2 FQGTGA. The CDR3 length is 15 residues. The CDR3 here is CASSLRLAGGNEQFF. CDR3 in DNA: TGTGCCAGCAGCTTAAGACTAGCGGGAGGCAATGAGCAGTTCTTC.

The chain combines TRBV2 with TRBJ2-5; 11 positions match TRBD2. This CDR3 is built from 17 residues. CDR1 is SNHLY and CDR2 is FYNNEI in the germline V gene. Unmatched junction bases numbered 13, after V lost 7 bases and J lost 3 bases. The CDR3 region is CASTALRASGGKETQYF. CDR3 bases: TGTGCCAGCACCGCCCTGCGGGCTAGCGGGGGGAAAGAGACCCAGTACTTC.

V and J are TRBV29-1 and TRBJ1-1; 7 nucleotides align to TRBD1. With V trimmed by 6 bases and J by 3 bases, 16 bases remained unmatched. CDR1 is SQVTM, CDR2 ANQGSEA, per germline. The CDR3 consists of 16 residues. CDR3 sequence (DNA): TGCAGCGTCCGAGGAGCCTCCGGGACAGCCTACACTGAAGCTTTCTTT. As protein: CSVRGASGTAYTEAFF.

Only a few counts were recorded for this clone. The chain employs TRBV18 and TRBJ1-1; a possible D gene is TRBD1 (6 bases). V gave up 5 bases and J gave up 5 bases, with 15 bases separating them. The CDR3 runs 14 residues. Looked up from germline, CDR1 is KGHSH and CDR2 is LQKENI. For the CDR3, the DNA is TGTGCCAGCTCATCTACAGGGAGGGTAACTGAAGCTTTCTTT. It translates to CASSSTGRVTEAFF.